A selection of T cell receptor beta chains follows, all from one sample in a study of T-cell reconstitution after alpha-beta-depleted transplantation in children. TCRdb reanalysed the PCR reads using MiXCR and keeps one entry per CDR3 protein. The data show 700,000 or so distinct CDR3 sequences, about an eighth seen once. Sequences were derived from PBMCs, sampled before TCRalphabeta/CD19-depleted stem cell transplant. The origin of the receptors is a girl aged 2 to 9 with congenital amegakaryocytic thrombocytopenia, due to receive a stem cell transplant. CDR3s include the opening cysteine and the closing phenylalanine or tryptophan. The D gene is left open where the match is weak. Not all rows give a size; the values are once, few, many and, for expanded clones, a class.

TRBV10-3	few	TRBJ1-1	NA	CAITDDIGAPNTEAFF	TGTGCCATCACCGATGACATAGGGGCGCCGAACACTGAAGCTTTCTTT
TRBV7-3	many	TRBJ2-3	NA	CASSPGPGTDTQYF	TGTGCCAGCAGCCCCGGACCTGGCACAGATACGCAGTATTTT
TRBV28	many	TRBJ2-1	TRBD2	CASSLLISGRANPQGNEQFF	TGTGCCAGCAGTTTATTGATTAGCGGGAGGGCGAACCCTCAGGGGAATGAGCAGTTCTTC
TRBV5-1	NA	TRBJ2-5	NA	CASSLEAAPEDQYF	TGCGCCAGCAGCTTGGAAGCAGCCCCGGAGGACCAGTACTTC
TRBV19	NA	TRBJ1-5	NA	CASTRGVGRNQPQHF	TGTGCCAGTACCCGTGGGGTAGGTCGCAATCAGCCCCAGCATTTT
TRBV18	NA	TRBJ1-1	NA	CASSPIEGALTEAFF	TGTGCCAGCTCACCCATAGAAGGGGCGCTCACTGAAGCTTTCTTT
TRBV7-3	NA	TRBJ2-2	NA	CASSSIGGFAGELFF	TGTGCCAGCAGCTCCATAGGTGGCTTCGCCGGGGAGCTGTTTTTT
TRBV6-1	few	TRBJ2-1	NA	CASSEAGEASRRNEQFF	TGTGCCAGCAGTGAAGCGGGTGAGGCTAGCCGTCGGAATGAGCAGTTCTTC
TRBV7-9	many	TRBJ1-4	NA	CASNPTYGQNNEKLFF	TGTGCCAGCAACCCTACCTACGGACAGAATAATGAAAAACTGTTTTTT
TRBV5-6	NA	TRBJ2-7	TRBD2	CASSGGLAGTSYEQYF	TGTGCCAGCAGCGGAGGACTAGCGGGCACCTCCTACGAGCAGTACTTC
TRBV3-1	many	TRBJ2-7	TRBD2	CASSQAWTSGRMARSYEQYF	TGTGCCAGCAGCCAAGCATGGACTAGCGGGAGAATGGCTCGTTCCTACGAGCAGTACTTC
TRBV3-1	NA	TRBJ2-3	TRBD2	CASSQRGRRSTDTQYF	TGTGCCAGCAGCCAGCGCGGGAGAAGGAGCACAGATACGCAGTATTTT
TRBV2	NA	TRBJ2-7	TRBD1	CASLQWGQGDPYEQYF	TGTGCCAGCCTGCAATGGGGGCAGGGGGATCCCTACGAGCAGTACTTC
TRBV7-2	few	TRBJ2-5	TRBD1	CASSLVPRGQFYYF	TGTGCCAGCAGCTTAGTTCCCCGGGGACAGTTTTATTACTTC
TRBV20-1	NA	TRBJ2-3	NA	CSARPLENPDTQYF	TGCAGTGCTAGACCATTGGAGAACCCAGATACGCAGTATTTT
TRBV5-6	NA	TRBJ2-7	NA	CASGPGRPCEQYF	TGTGCCAGCGGCCCCGGACGTCCCTGCGAGCAGTACTTC
TRBV11-2	NA	TRBJ2-7	TRBD2	CASSSPPGLLIYEQYF	TGTGCCAGCAGCTCGCCTCCGGGACTACTTATCTACGAGCAGTACTTC
TRBV28	NA	TRBJ1-2	NA	CASSLIDYGYTF	TGTGCCAGCAGTTTAATAGACTATGGCTACACCTTC
TRBV14	few	TRBJ2-2	NA	CASRELGTGELFF	TGTGCCAGCAGGGAGCTCGGAACCGGGGAGCTGTTTTTT
TRBV24-1	few	TRBJ2-1	TRBD2	CATSDSLAGGLYNEQFF	TGTGCCACCAGTGATTCACTAGCGGGAGGACTTTACAATGAGCAGTTCTTC
TRBV6-1	NA	TRBJ2-1	NA	CASRKRGTYNEQFF	TGTGCCAGCAGAAAAAGAGGCACCTACAATGAGCAGTTCTTC
TRBV3-1	NA	TRBJ2-3	TRBD2	CASCPGLAGAPSTDTQYF	TGTGCCTCCTGCCCGGGGCTAGCGGGAGCTCCTAGCACAGATACGCAGTATTTT
TRBV6-2/TRBV6-3	NA	TRBJ2-1	TRBD1	CASSYQTRGPYNEQFF	TGTGCCAGCAGTTACCAAACCAGGGGGCCCTACAATGAGCAGTTCTTC
TRBV4-1	few	TRBJ2-1	NA	CASTPGMVPYNEQFF	TGCGCCAGCACCCCGGGGATGGTTCCCTACAATGAGCAGTTCTTC
TRBV7-2	many	TRBJ2-1	TRBD2	CASSPLVASGNEQFF	TGTGCCAGCAGCCCATTGGTGGCTAGCGGCAATGAGCAGTTCTTC
TRBV5-1	few	TRBJ2-1	NA	CASSLRESVEQFF	TGCGCCAGCAGCTTGCGGGAGTCGGTTGAGCAGTTCTTC
TRBV5-1	NA	TRBJ2-6	NA	CASSLVRGSGANVLTF	TGCGCCAGCAGCTTGGTACGCGGCTCTGGGGCCAACGTCCTGACTTTC
TRBV7-9	many	TRBJ1-1	TRBD1	CASSLGTGLDTEAFF	TGTGCCAGCAGCTTGGGGACAGGATTAGACACTGAAGCTTTCTTT
TRBV12-3/TRBV12-4	many	TRBJ2-3	NA	CASSFSGDTQYF	TGTGCCAGCAGTTTCTCTGGAGATACGCAGTATTTT
TRBV10-3	NA	TRBJ2-7	NA	CAISKTEGGFDEQYF	TGTGCCATCAGCAAGACTGAGGGGGGGTTCGACGAGCAGTACTTC
TRBV9	few	TRBJ2-4	NA	CASSQWWGAGKNIQYF	TGTGCCAGCAGTCAATGGTGGGGGGCCGGCAAAAACATTCAGTACTTC
TRBV20-1	NA	TRBJ1-5	NA	CSASGGNHPQHF	TGCAGTGCTAGTGGGGGCAATCACCCCCAGCATTTT
TRBV20-1	NA	TRBJ2-7	TRBD2	CSAIGLAGGLINYEQYF	TGCAGTGCTATAGGACTAGCGGGAGGGCTAATAAACTACGAGCAGTACTTC
TRBV27	NA	TRBJ2-5	TRBD1	CASSPLGQSSKTQYF	TGTGCCAGCAGTCCCCTGGGACAGTCTTCGAAGACCCAGTACTTC
TRBV20-1	NA	TRBJ1-2	NA	CSARKGNKLSYGYTF	TGCAGTGCTAGAAAGGGCAATAAATTGAGTTATGGCTACACCTTC
TRBV18	NA	TRBJ2-1	NA	CASSPIQEDEQFF	TGTGCCAGCTCACCGATACAAGAGGATGAGCAGTTCTTC
TRBV20-1	many	TRBJ2-5	NA	CSARGTFETQYF	TGCAGTGCTAGAGGGACCTTTGAGACCCAGTACTTC
TRBV11-2	many	TRBJ2-1	NA	CASSLDVLGGRNEDEQFF	TGTGCCAGCAGCTTAGATGTATTGGGCGGGCGAAACGAGGATGAGCAGTTCTTC
TRBV20-1	NA	TRBJ2-1	NA	CSAALATTVDEQFF	TGCAGTGCTGCGTTGGCGACTACGGTGGATGAGCAGTTCTTC
TRBV7-3	NA	TRBJ2-1	NA	CASSLRIGGFYNEQFF	TGTGCCAGCAGCTTGCGGATAGGGGGTTTTTACAATGAGCAGTTCTTC
TRBV7-9	many	TRBJ2-1	NA	CASSPGGGSSYNEQFF	TGTGCCAGCAGCCCAGGAGGGGGCAGCTCCTACAATGAGCAGTTCTTC
TRBV7-9	NA	TRBJ1-1	NA	CASSPIRGTEAFF	TGTGCCAGCAGCCCTATAAGAGGCACTGAAGCTTTCTTT
TRBV10-2	NA	TRBJ2-2	NA	CASSATGSTGELFF	TGCGCCAGCAGCGCCACAGGGTCCACCGGGGAGCTGTTTTTT
TRBV9	many	TRBJ2-1	NA	CASSVDDNEQFF	TGTGCCAGCAGCGTAGATGACAATGAGCAGTTCTTC
TRBV7-9	NA	TRBJ2-7	NA	CASGGLPSYEQYF	TGTGCCAGCGGCGGACTGCCCTCCTACGAGCAGTACTTC
TRBV12-3/TRBV12-4	NA	TRBJ2-1	NA	CASSRSATGHNEQFF	TGTGCCAGCAGCCGTTCCGCGACAGGCCACAATGAGCAGTTCTTC
TRBV5-5	many	TRBJ2-2	NA	CASSLDFGELFF	TGTGCCAGCAGCTTGGACTTCGGGGAGCTGTTTTTT
TRBV5-1	NA	TRBJ2-1	NA	CASSLAGFPSSYNEQFF	TGCGCCAGCAGCTTGGCGGGTTTTCCTAGCTCCTACAATGAGCAGTTCTTC
TRBV7-9	few	TRBJ2-2	NA	CASRNTQANTGELFF	TGTGCCAGCAGAAATACACAGGCGAACACCGGGGAGCTGTTTTTT
TRBV20-1	many	TRBJ2-1	TRBD2	CSARGSGSYEQFF	TGCAGTGCTAGGGGCAGCGGGAGTTATGAGCAGTTCTTC
TRBV15	many	TRBJ2-7	NA	CATSRELWREQYF	TGTGCCACCAGCAGAGAACTTTGGCGGGAGCAGTACTTC
TRBV29-1	NA	TRBJ2-1	NA	CSVELATASYNEQFF	TGCAGCGTTGAATTAGCGACAGCTTCCTACAATGAGCAGTTCTTC
TRBV5-6	many	TRBJ2-2	TRBD1	CASSKQGASGELFF	TGTGCCAGCAGTAAACAGGGGGCGAGCGGGGAGCTGTTTTTT
TRBV29-1	once	TRBJ2-7	TRBD2	CSVMTSGAYEQYF	TGCAGCGTGATGACTAGCGGCGCCTACGAGCAGTACTTC
TRBV2	NA	TRBJ1-2	NA	CASRNRARGYTF	TGTGCCAGCAGAAACAGGGCTCGGGGCTACACCTTC
TRBV5-1	few	TRBJ2-1	NA	CASRILQGSGGNEQFF	TGCGCCAGCAGGATCCTACAGGGAAGTGGGGGGAATGAGCAGTTCTTC
TRBV29-1	many	TRBJ1-2	TRBD1	CSARTGDGYTF	TGCAGCGCGCGGACAGGGGATGGCTACACCTTC
TRBV29-1	NA	TRBJ2-5	NA	CSVGTKPQETQYF	TGCAGCGTTGGGACAAAGCCCCAAGAGACCCAGTACTTC